The 25 T cell receptor beta chains listed next were all sequenced from one sample in a study of blood T cells in healthy people across ages. Through a sample-barcoded 5' primer and a J-beta primer mix, a second PCR was run for roughly 6 to 12 cycles. MiXCR was run by TCRdb on the 5' RACE reads, yielding one entry per CDR3 protein. The table includes roughly 1,500,000 distinct CDR3 sequences, 42% detected once. Sequenced input: blood. Receptors were obtained from a woman under 30 in good health.

Here the CDR3 DNA reads TGCAGCGTTGAAGACGGGAAAGCTTTCTTT. Amino acid sequence: CSVEDGKAFF. The chain employs TRBV29-1 and TRBJ1-1; D gene ambiguous. CDR1 is SQVTM and CDR2 is ANQGSEA in the germline V gene. V dropped 0 bases and J dropped 9 bases, with 5 bases sitting between them. The CDR3 length is 10 residues.

Only a few counts were recorded for this clonotype. The chain uses TRBV20-1 and TRBJ1-6; D gene uncertain. The CDR3 runs 14 residues. V was cut by 3 bases and J by 3 bases, with 9 bases left in between. The germline V gene encodes CDR1 DFQATT and CDR2 SNEGSKA (reference sequence). This CDR3 reads CSASPVIYNSPLHF. CDR3 in DNA: TGCAGTGCTAGCCCCGTAATCTATAATTCACCCCTCCACTTT.

The sample holds many counts of this clonotype. V gene TRBV29-1 combines with J gene TRBJ2-5; a weak D match, TRBD1 (6 bases). The CDR3 extends over 14 amino acids. V was clipped by 5 bases and J by 4 bases, with 17 bases between them. Germline CDR1 reads SQVTM; CDR2 reads ANQGSEA. CDR3 DNA: TGCAGCGTTTACGGGACAAGAAATTTAGAGACCCAGTACTTC. It translates to CSVYGTRNLETQYF.

The V gene is TRBV5-6, the J gene TRBJ1-5; weak D call: TRBD1 (6 bases). The CDR3 extends over 17 amino acids. With 3 bases removed from V and 0 bases from J, the gap between germline ends came to 16 bases. Germline loops: CDR1 SGHDT, CDR2 YYEEEE. The CDR3 sequence is CASSSGGGADSNQPQHF. The CDR3 nucleotides read TGTGCCAGCAGCTCGGGAGGGGGAGCTGATAGCAATCAGCCCCAGCATTTT. The full variable domain, in which reference TRBV5-6 and TRBJ1-5 provide the parts outside the CDR3, is DAGVTQSPTHLIKTRGQQVTLRCSPKSGHDTVSWYQQALGQGPQFIFQYYEEEERQRGNFPDRFSGHQFPNYSSELNVNALLLGDSALYLCASSSGGGADSNQPQHFGDGTRLSIL.

This clonotype was counted at least ten times. The chain employs TRBV27 and TRBJ1-1; D perhaps matches TRBD1 (6 bases). CDR1 is MNHEY, CDR2 SMNVEV, per germline (reference sequence). With 2 bases removed from V and 1 base from J, the gap between germline ends came to 8 bases. This CDR3 spans 14 amino acids. CDR3 bases: TGTGCCAGCAGTTTACAGGGGACGAACACTGAAGCTTTCTTT. Its protein product is CASSLQGTNTEAFF.

Of note for this clonotype: A much larger clone differs from this one at a single base, so this may be a read error. J is TRBJ2-1 and V is TRBV20-1, with D tentatively TRBD2 (6 bases). Germline V CDR1 and CDR2: DFQATT, SNEGSKA (reference sequence). The CDR3 covers 16 residues. The CDR3 sequence is CSILPLGGVSYNGQFF. The CDR3 DNA follows: TGCAGTATCCTACCATTAGGCGGGGTCTCCTACAATGGGCAGTTCTTC.

The chain recombines TRBV30 with TRBJ2-7, with 8 positions matching TRBD1. This CDR3 spans 13 amino acids. The J segment lost 6 bases and the V segment lost 4 bases, leaving 8 bases of the junction unmatched. Germline V gene data show CDR1 as GTSNPN and CDR2 as SVGIG (reference sequence). The CDR3 nucleotides read TGTGCCTGGACTCAAGGACAGGGTATCGAGCAGTACTTC. Amino acid sequence: CAWTQGQGIEQYF.

The chain carries TRBV7-2 and TRBJ2-1; 9 bases fit TRBD2. The CDR3 length is 14 residues. The germline V gene has CDR1 SGHTA and CDR2 FQGNSA. The ends lost 3 bases at V and 10 bases at J; junction bases unmatched: 7. The CDR3 region is CASSFTSGSYEQFF. CDR3 coding DNA: TGTGCCAGCAGCTTCACTAGCGGGTCCTACGAGCAGTTCTTC. Variable domain in full (rest from reference TRBV7-2 and TRBJ2-1): GAGVSQSPSNKVTEKGKDVELRCDPISGHTALYWYRQSLGQGLEFLIYFQGNSAPDKSGLPSDRFSAERTGGSVSTLTIQRTQQEDSAVYLCASSFTSGSYEQFFGPGTRLTVL.

The V gene is TRBV6-1, the J gene TRBJ2-5; 10 bases map to TRBD1. The ends lost 6 bases at V and 11 bases at J; junction bases unmatched: 21. Germline values: CDR1 MNHNS, CDR2 SASEGT. The CDR3 is 17 amino acids. The CDR3 nucleotides are TGTGCCAGCAGCCTGCAGGCCCCTGGACAGGGGGTGGATAGGCAGTACTTC. Protein sequence: CASSLQAPGQGVDRQYF.

The chain links TRBV20-1 to TRBJ1-1; D might be TRBD1 (5 bases). This CDR3 has 12 amino acids. Germline values: CDR1 DFQATT, CDR2 SNEGSKA (reference sequence). Trimming took off 7 bases at V and 1 base at J, with 10 bases between the two ends. The CDR3 region has the DNA TGCAGTGTCAGGGCTGCGAACACTGAAGCTTTCTTT. Encoded protein: CSVRAANTEAFF.

This clonotype was seen only a few times. The junction shows a germline mismatch at one end, possibly a read error. This chain uses TRBV29-1 with TRBJ2-5; 8 bases match TRBD1. This CDR3 region has 16 residues. Germline V CDR1 and CDR2: SQVTM, ANQGSEA. In nucleotides, the CDR3 is TGCAGCGCTGAAGATCGTCATCAGGGGGCTTTTGAGGCCCAGTACTTC. Protein: CSAEDRHQGAFEAQYF.

V is TRBV9 and J is TRBJ2-3; no firm D call. CDR1 and CDR2 (germline): SGDLS, YYNGEE. The CDR3 covers 15 residues. V dropped 1 base and J dropped 2 bases, with 11 bases sitting between them. The CDR3 spells CASSVWPEITDTQYF. The CDR3 nucleotides read TGTGCCAGCAGCGTATGGCCAGAAATCACAGATACGCAGTATTTT.

V gene TRBV10-3 combines with J gene TRBJ1-5; D call uncertain. Trimming cost V 6 bases and J 5 bases, with 17 bases left between them. CDR1 ENHRY and CDR2 SYGVKD come from the germline V gene. This CDR3 is 15 amino acids long. The CDR3 nucleotides read TGTGCCATCAGCACCGGGATAAGCCATGATCAGCCCCAGCATTTT. It codes for CAISTGISHDQPQHF.

The chain has TRBV6-5 and TRBJ2-7; 7 bases align to TRBD2. J gave up 2 bases and V 0 bases, and 4 bases lay outside the gene matches. CDR3 length: 15 amino acids. CDR1 and CDR2 (germline): MNHEY, SVGAGI. CDR3 sequence reads: CASSYSRAGAYEQYF. In DNA form, the CDR3 reads TGTGCCAGCAGTTACTCTCGGGCGGGAGCCTACGAGCAGTACTTC.

CDR3 in DNA: TGTGCCAGCAACCTTGGGGGACCGCTCAATCAGCCCCAGCATTTT. This sequence encodes CASNLGGPLNQPQHF. This rearrangement joins TRBV2 to TRBJ1-5; tentatively, D is TRBD1 (5 bases). This CDR3 comprises 15 residues. Germline values: CDR1 SNHLY, CDR2 FYNNEI. V dropped 7 bases and J dropped 3 bases, with 16 bases sitting between them.

The genes are TRBV2 and TRBJ2-5, with TRBD2 matching over 9 bases. The CDR3 totals 16 residues. Germline CDR1 reads SNHLY; CDR2 reads FYNNEI. V trimming: 6 bases; J trimming: 1 base; junction bases outside the gene matches: 9. CDR3 residues: CASRPLAGVTQETQYF. As DNA, the CDR3 is TGTGCCAGCAGACCCTTAGCGGGAGTGACCCAAGAGACCCAGTACTTC.

The chain uses TRBV20-1 and TRBJ2-2, with 10 bases identical to TRBD2. Trimming took 5 bases from V and 2 from J; bases not matched to a gene: 11. The CDR3 has 17 residues. Germline CDR1 and CDR2: DFQATT and SNEGSKA (reference sequence). CDR3 coding DNA: TGCAGTGCTCCAGAAGGAAGCGGGAGGGCCAACACCGGGGAGCTGTTTTTT. Protein: CSAPEGSGRANTGELFF.

This clonotype came up a few times. J is TRBJ2-7 and V is TRBV6-1; D may be TRBD1 (6 bases). With 2 bases removed from V and 5 bases from J, the gap between germline ends came to 13 bases. CDR1 is MNHNS, CDR2 SASEGT, per germline. The CDR3 has 14 residues. The CDR3 DNA is TGTGCCAGCAGTGAACGACGGGACATGGACGAGCAGTACTTC. It codes for CASSERRDMDEQYF.

This clonotype was observed a single time. The genes are TRBV6-6 and TRBJ1-2, with a possible D match to TRBD1 (6 bases). V lost 6 bases, J lost 10 bases, and 18 bases lay in between. The germline CDR1 and CDR2 sequences are MNHNY and SVGAGI (reference sequence). The CDR3 sequence is 13 residues long. CDR3 residues: CASSQRDKLFYTF. The CDR3 DNA sequence: TGTGCCAGCAGCCAACGGGACAAACTCTTCTACACCTTC.

There are a few counts of this clonotype. The chain combines TRBV29-1 with TRBJ2-5; maybe TRBD2 (6 bases). This CDR3 spans 11 amino acids. Looked up from germline, CDR1 is SQVTM and CDR2 is ANQGSEA. CDR3 protein: CTYSEGETQYF. The CDR3 DNA reads as TGCACCTACTCGGAGGGGGAGACCCAGTACTTC.

This clonotype was detected ten times or more. The rearrangement joins TRBV7-2 to TRBJ2-6; D not resolved. The CDR3 runs to 14 residues. V lost 0 bases and J 8 bases, leaving 8 bases between the germline ends. CDR1 and CDR2 from the germline V gene are SGHTA and FQGNSA. The CDR3 protein is CASSLALLPNVLTF. In nucleotides, the CDR3 is TGTGCCAGCAGCTTAGCCCTTTTGCCCAACGTCCTGACTTTC.

This clonotype was observed a handful of times. This sequence joins TRBV28 and TRBJ2-3; no definite D call. The CDR3 extends over 14 amino acids. The V end lost 6 bases, the J end lost 1 base, and 11 bases lay between the germline ends. Germline CDR1 is MDHEN and CDR2 is SYDVKM. CDR3 in DNA: TGTGCCAGCAGGGGCTTTGAGCGCACAGATACGCAGTATTTT. Translating gives CASRGFERTDTQYF.

This clonotype turned up a few times. The CDR3 DNA reads TGCGCCAGCAGCTTGGGGAATAGCGGGACCTACGAGCAGTACTTC. Translating gives CASSLGNSGTYEQYF. The chain combines TRBV5-1 with TRBJ2-7, with TRBD2 matching 8 bases. The length of the CDR3 is 15 residues. CDR1 is SGHRS, CDR2 YFSETQ, per germline. The J segment lost 2 bases and the V segment lost 0 bases, leaving 4 bases of the junction unmatched.

This chain connects TRBV18 to TRBJ1-4; D ambiguous. Per the germline V gene, CDR1 is KGHSH and CDR2 is LQKENI. The CDR3 loop spans 14 amino acids. V was pared by 2 bases and J by 8 bases, with 12 bases between. The DNA of the CDR3 is TGTGCCAGCTCACCATCCGACCTGCGGGAAAAACTGTTTTTT. It yields the protein CASSPSDLREKLFF. Drawing the rest from reference TRBV18 and TRBJ1-4, the complete variable domain is NAGVMQNPRHLVRRRGQEARLRCSPMKGHSHVYWYRQLPEEGLKFMVYLQKENIIDESGMPKERFSAEFPKEGPSILRIQQVVRGDSAAYFCASSPSDLREKLFFGSGTQLSVL.

V gene TRBV25-1 combines with J gene TRBJ1-1; D is undetermined. V lost 7 bases and J 4 bases, leaving 16 bases between the germline ends. Germline V gene data show CDR1 as MGHDK and CDR2 as SYGVNS. This CDR3 has 14 amino acids. The CDR3 here is CASTIDGQSTEAFF. The DNA for the CDR3 is TGTGCCAGCACGATTGACGGTCAGAGCACTGAAGCTTTCTTT.